The present T cell receptor (beta chain) was sequenced within a study of T cell changes during pregnancy in multiple sclerosis. V lost 6 bases, J lost 0 bases, and 7 bases stayed unmatched. The CDR3 consists of 17 residues. Germline lookup yields CDR1 LNHDA and CDR2 SQIVND (reference sequence). The data were produced by immunoSEQ multiplex PCR, yet TCRdb's version contains in-frame clones alone and is incomplete. The sample includes 20,000 to 25,000 clones, approximately 90% seen only once; the top ten take under 0.7%. This sequence originates from a female donor in good health, enrolled as a control in a pregnancy study. The chain joins TRBV19 to TRBJ2-1, with 11 bases identical to TRBD2. This specimen was CD4+ T cells from peripheral blood mononuclear cells, taken after pregnancy. Here the CDR3 reads CASSRTSGHSSYNEQFF. CDR3 sequence (DNA): TGTGCCAGTAGCCGGACTAGCGGGCATAGCTCCTACAATGAGCAGTTCTTC.